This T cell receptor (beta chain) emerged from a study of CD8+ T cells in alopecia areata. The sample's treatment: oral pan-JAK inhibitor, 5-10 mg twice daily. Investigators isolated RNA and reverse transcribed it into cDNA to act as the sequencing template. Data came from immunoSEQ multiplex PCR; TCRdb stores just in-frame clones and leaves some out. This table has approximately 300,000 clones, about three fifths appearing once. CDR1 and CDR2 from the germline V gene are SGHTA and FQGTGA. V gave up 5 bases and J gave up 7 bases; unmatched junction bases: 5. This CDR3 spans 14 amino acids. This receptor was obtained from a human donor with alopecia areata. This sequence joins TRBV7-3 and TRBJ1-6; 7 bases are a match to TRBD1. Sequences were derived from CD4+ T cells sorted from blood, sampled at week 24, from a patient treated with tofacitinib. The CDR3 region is CASSRDSANSPLHF. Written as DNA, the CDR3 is TGTGCCAGCAGCCGGGACAGCGCCAATTCACCCCTCCACTTT.